These T cell receptor beta chains were read from a single sample in a study of blood T cell repertoires in COVID-19. Profiling relied on immunoSEQ multiplex PCR, and the TCRdb table lists in-frame clones only, not all of them. The sample yields 55,000 to 75,000 clones, about 86% seen once. Sequencing was done on a sample of peripheral blood. Receptors were obtained from a man in his fifties with acute or convalescent COVID-19. The CDR3 runs from the conserved cysteine through the conserved F or W. A D gene is named only where the DNA matches it firmly. Rows may omit the clone size; those that give it use once, few, many or a size class.

- TRBJ2-5 13 TRBD2 TRBV30 TGTGCCTGGAAGGTAGCGGGGGGAGAGACCCAGTACTTC CAWKVAGGETQYF
- TRBJ2-5 15 TRBD1 TRBV30 TGTGCCTGGCTTCCTCGGACAGGGGAGGGAGAGACCCAGTACTTC CAWLPRTGEGETQYF
- TRBJ2-2 15 - TRBV19 TGTGCCAGTAGGATCGGGACTCTAGAGACCGGGGAGCTGTTTTTT CASRIGTLETGELFF
- TRBJ2-1 13 - TRBV12-3/TRBV12-4 TGTGCCAGCACACCGGGACTTTACAATGAGCAGTTCTTC CASTPGLYNEQFF
- TRBJ2-7 16 TRBD2 TRBV12-5 TGTGCTAGTGGTTTGTCTAGCGGGAGGAGATCCTACGAGCAGTACTTC CASGLSSGRRSYEQYF
few TRBJ1-4 15 - TRBV9 TGTGCCAGCAGCGTAGGCGGAACAACTAATGAAAAACTGTTTTTT CASSVGGTTNEKLFF
- TRBJ1-3 16 - TRBV15 TGTGCCACCAGCAGAGATAGAGTCGGGTCTGGAAACACCATATATTTT CATSRDRVGSGNTIYF
- TRBJ1-2 14 TRBD1 TRBV5-8 TGTGCCAGCAGTCCGACAGGGATTAACTATGGCTACACCTTC CASSPTGINYGYTF
- TRBJ1-1 16 - TRBV4-1 TGCGCCAGCAGCCAACCAGGATCGGGGGTCGGATCGGGAGCTTTCTTT CASSQPGSGVGSGAFF
- TRBJ1-2 13 - TRBV19 TGTGCCAGTAGCGACGAGGGCGGCTATGGCTACACCTTC CASSDEGGYGYTF
- TRBJ2-7 14 TRBD2 TRBV9 TGTGCCAGCAGCGCCGGGGGACTAACCTACGAGCAGTACTTC CASSAGGLTYEQYF
- TRBJ1-5 13 - TRBV2 TGTGCCAGCACCGGGGAGGGGGGTCAGCCCCAGCATTTT CASTGEGGQPQHF
once TRBJ2-5 12 - TRBV10-2 TGCGCCAGCAGTGGGGCCGGAGAGACCCAGTACTTC CASSGAGETQYF
- TRBJ1-2 16 - TRBV23-1 TGCGCCAGCAGCCTGAAAGGAGGAGCGAAAAACTATGGCTACACCTTC CASSLKGGAKNYGYTF
- TRBJ2-7 14 TRBD1 TRBV5-6 TGTGCCAGCAGCTTCGGACAGGGGAGCGACGAGCAGTACTTC CASSFGQGSDEQYF
- TRBJ2-3 14 TRBD1 TRBV28 TGTGCCAGCAGGGGACAGGGGACGACAGATACGCAGTATTTT CASRGQGTTDTQYF
- TRBJ2-3 18 TRBD2 TRBV7-3 TGTGCCAGCAGCCTGGGACTAGCGGGAGGATGGTGGACAGATACGCAGTATTTT CASSLGLAGGWWTDTQYF
- TRBJ2-7 14 - TRBV7-2 TGTGCCAGCAGCTTTCAGTCCGGGGCCTACGAGCAGTACTTC CASSFQSGAYEQYF